These 27 T cell receptor beta chains were all obtained from the same sample, sequenced in a study of a mutant IDH1 vaccine in newly diagnosed glioma. For these receptors, no antigen is known. Some clones are missing from TCRdb's copy, which holds only in-frame ones; the method was immunoSEQ multiplex PCR. The top ten clones hold 4.5% to 6% of a sample with around 45,000 clones, around 89% of them seen once. Time point denoted: week 35, safety follow-up. Each vaccine dose was 300 ug of mutant IDH1 20-mer peptide, with topical imiquimod. Sample: PBMCs, taken from a glioma patient whose treatment included an IDH1 peptide vaccine. These receptors were obtained from a woman between 40 and 50 years old with glioma.

This chain uses TRBV9 with TRBJ1-1; D remains ambiguous. Looked up from germline, CDR1 is SGDLS and CDR2 is YYNGEE. This CDR3 spans 13 amino acids. V was pared by 1 base and J by 4 bases, with 8 bases between. CDR3 bases: TGTGCCAGCAGCGTACTGGAGACCACTGAAGCTTTCTTT. Translation gives CASSVLETTEAFF.

The CDR3 bases are TGTGCCAGCTCACCAGCCATGGACTATGGCTACACCTTC. Its protein is CASSPAMDYGYTF. The rearrangement links TRBV18 to TRBJ1-2; no firm D call. V dropped 2 bases and J dropped 3 bases, with 7 bases sitting between them. Germline CDR1 is KGHSH and CDR2 is LQKENI. This CDR3 is built from 13 residues.

The rearrangement joins TRBV7-8 to TRBJ2-1; TRBD2 matches 9 bases. The CDR3 totals 16 residues. V lost 5 bases to trimming and J lost 1 base; unmatched junction nucleotides: 6. Germline lookup yields CDR1 SGHVS and CDR2 FQNEAQ. The CDR3 DNA follows: TGTGCCAGCAGCCTAGGCGGGGGGGCTTCCTACAATGAGCAGTTCTTC. Its translation: CASSLGGGASYNEQFF.

The chain couples TRBV10-2 to TRBJ1-1; D is uncertain. This CDR3 has 14 amino acids. Germline V gene sequence: CDR1 WSHSY, CDR2 SAAADI. Trimming left V 3 bases short and J 4 bases short, with 12 bases between. The CDR3 loop reads CASSELGTLTEAFF. DNA of the CDR3: TGCGCCAGCAGTGAACTGGGAACCCTCACTGAAGCTTTCTTT.

V is TRBV10-3 and J is TRBJ2-7; D unresolved. The CDR3 has 11 residues. The germline V gene encodes CDR1 ENHRY and CDR2 SYGVKD. With 0 bases removed from V and 5 bases from J, the gap between germline ends came to 2 bases. In DNA, the CDR3 is TGTGCCATCAGTGAGTCGAACGAGCAGTACTTC. It is translated as CAISESNEQYF.

The gene calls are TRBV9 and TRBJ2-3, with no clear D. This CDR3 has 16 amino acids. Germline values: CDR1 SGDLS, CDR2 YYNGEE. V dropped 6 bases and J dropped 3 bases, with 20 bases sitting between them. Written as DNA, the CDR3 is TGTGCCAGCAACCCGGTAGGACGCCCGACAACAGATACGCAGTATTTT. It specifies CASNPVGRPTTDTQYF.

This chain connects TRBV6-6 to TRBJ2-1, with D possibly matching TRBD2 (6 bases). The CDR3 sequence is 14 residues long. Germline V gives CDR1 MNHNY, CDR2 SVGAGI (reference sequence). Trimming took off 11 bases at V and 5 bases at J, with 19 bases between the two ends. The CDR3 bases are TGTGCCTGCCGTATTAGCGGCACTGACAATGAGCAGTTCTTC. It yields the protein CACRISGTDNEQFF.

The chain recombines TRBV7-9 with TRBJ1-1; 7 positions agree with TRBD1. CDR3 length: 14 amino acids. With 1 base clipped from V and 10 bases from J, the junction kept 9 bases outside the gene matches. The germline V gene has CDR1 SEHNR and CDR2 FQNEAQ (reference sequence). The CDR3 spells CASSLEVEGAGAFF. The CDR3 bases are TGTGCCAGCAGCTTAGAGGTCGAGGGGGCAGGAGCTTTCTTT.

The rearrangement uses TRBV11-3 and TRBJ1-5; the D is unclear. Germline values: CDR1 SGHNT, CDR2 YENEEA. The CDR3 contains 17 residues. V lost 4 bases, J lost 3 bases, and 19 bases lay in between. The CDR3 spells CASSSSNVGGNNQPQHF. The DNA for the CDR3 is TGTGCCAGCAGCTCCTCAAACGTTGGCGGGAACAATCAGCCCCAGCATTTT.

The V and J genes are TRBV19 and TRBJ1-1; 7 bases are shared with TRBD1. Per the germline V gene, CDR1 is LNHDA and CDR2 is SQIVND (reference sequence). V lost 5 bases, J lost 10 bases, and 4 bases stayed unmatched. The CDR3 sequence is 11 residues long. CDR3 loop: CASSVTGSAFF. The CDR3 nucleotides are TGTGCCAGTAGTGTGACAGGGTCAGCTTTCTTT.

This rearrangement joins TRBV4-1 to TRBJ2-2; D remains unclear. The CDR3 is 15 amino acids. Between the trimmed V and J ends, which lost 4 bases and 4 bases, there was a span of 13 bases. Per the germline V gene, CDR1 is MGHRA and CDR2 is YSYEKL. CDR3 sequence (DNA): TGCGCCAGCAGCCTGAACAACCCGGGCACCGGGGAGCTGTTTTTT. Its protein is CASSLNNPGTGELFF.

This sequence joins TRBV4-3 and TRBJ1-4, with 8 positions matching TRBD1. Trimming at V came to 0 bases and at J to 6 bases, leaving 12 bases not matched to a gene. CDR1 is LGHNA and CDR2 is YSLEER in the germline V gene. There are 18 residues in the CDR3. The CDR3 is CASSQDLLDRERDEKLFF. The CDR3 DNA reads as TGCGCCAGCAGCCAAGATCTGTTGGACAGGGAACGGGATGAAAAACTGTTTTTT.

The CDR3 DNA follows: TGCGCCAGCAGCCAAGAGGGGCGAAGGCAGCGGGCAAATGGCTACACCTTC. This gives the protein CASSQEGRRQRANGYTF. This chain links TRBV4-1 with TRBJ1-2; weak D call: TRBD1 (5 bases). There are 17 residues in the CDR3. Germline V lookup: CDR1 MGHRA, CDR2 YSYEKL. Deletions cut 0 bases from V and 6 bases from J, with 20 bases between.

The chain uses TRBV5-1 and TRBJ2-5; TRBD1 matches at 8 bases. The germline V gene encodes CDR1 SGHRS and CDR2 YFSETQ. The CDR3 has 16 residues. With 4 bases clipped from V and 1 base from J, the junction kept 9 bases outside the gene matches. The CDR3 DNA reads TGCGCCAGCAGCCCATGGACAGGGCGACTCCAAGAGACCCAGTACTTC. As protein: CASSPWTGRLQETQYF.

The chain carries TRBV6-1 and TRBJ2-4, with 9 bases identical to TRBD1. CDR1 and CDR2 from the germline V gene are MNHNS and SASEGT. The CDR3 sequence is 13 residues long. J lost 12 bases, V lost 6 bases, and 9 bases had no gene match. The CDR3 DNA sequence: TGTGCCAGCAGACGGGGGACAGGGTCGAATCAGTACTTC. Translating gives CASRRGTGSNQYF.

The chain has TRBV11-2 and TRBJ1-3; TRBD1 aligns across 7 bases. V gave up 3 bases and J gave up 0 bases; unmatched junction bases: 5. CDR1 SGHAT and CDR2 FQNNGV come from the germline V gene. The CDR3 loop spans 16 amino acids. The CDR3 sequence: CASSLTGPNSGNTIYF. The DNA of the CDR3 is TGTGCCAGCAGCTTGACAGGGCCCAACTCTGGAAACACCATATATTTT. Together with reference TRBV11-2 and TRBJ1-3, the CDR3 gives the full variable domain: EAGVAQSPRYKIIEKRQSVAFWCNPISGHATLYWYQQILGQGPKLLIQFQNNGVVDDSQLPKDRFSAERLKGVDSTLKIQPAKLEDSAVYLCASSLTGPNSGNTIYFGEGSWLTVV.

The CDR3 nucleotides are TGTGCCAGCAGCCCCCCGGGGTACACTATAGGGCCCCAGCATTTT. This codes for CASSPPGYTIGPQHF. The J gene is TRBJ1-5, the V gene TRBV7-8; D is undetermined. The germline CDR1 and CDR2 sequences are SGHVS and FQNEAQ. The CDR3 consists of 15 residues. Trimming took off 5 bases at V and 9 bases at J, with 20 bases between the two ends. The full variable domain, its missing parts supplied by reference TRBV7-8 and TRBJ1-5, is GAGVSQSPRYKVAKRGQDVALRCDPISGHVSLFWYQQALGQGPEFLTYFQNEAQLDKSGLPSDRFFAERPEGSVSTLKIQRTQQEDSAVYLCASSPPGYTIGPQHFGDGTRLSIL.

CDR3: CASSSGGREKLFF. The CDR3 DNA reads TGTGCCAGCAGTTCAGGGGGTCGGGAAAAACTGTTTTTT. V gene TRBV27 combines with J gene TRBJ1-4, with TRBD1 identical over 7 bases. The CDR3 is 13 amino acids. Per germline, CDR1 MNHEY and CDR2 SMNVEV (reference sequence). With V trimmed by 4 bases and J by 8 bases, 4 bases remained unmatched.

The V call is TRBV10-1, the J call TRBJ2-7; no definite D call. Germline V gene lookup returns CDR1 WNHNN and CDR2 SYGVQD (reference sequence). The CDR3 is 12 residues long. Between the trimmed V and J ends, which lost 6 bases and 0 bases, there was a span of 6 bases. CDR3 nucleotide sequence: TGCGCCAGCAGCGCTAGCTCCTACGAGCAGTACTTC. Encoded protein: CASSASSYEQYF.

The gene calls are TRBV11-2 and TRBJ1-6, with D hard to call. V lost 4 bases to trimming and J lost 8 bases, with 3 bases between them. The CDR3 length is 11 residues. CDR1 and CDR2 (germline): SGHAT, FQNNGV. The chain's CDR3 is CASSSYSPLHF. The CDR3 nucleotides read TGTGCCAGCAGCTCATATTCACCCCTCCACTTT.

This clone turned up a few times. V gene TRBV2 combines with J gene TRBJ1-1; TRBD1 might be the D (6 bases). V was shortened by 3 bases and J by 10 bases, with 15 bases between the two germline ends. Germline assignment: CDR1 SNHLY and CDR2 FYNNEI. This CDR3 is 13 amino acids long. The chain's CDR3 is CASSDRGVTVAFF. The CDR3, as DNA: TGTGCCAGCAGTGACAGGGGTGTAACGGTAGCTTTCTTT.

This rearrangement joins TRBV9 to TRBJ1-1; D might be TRBD1 (6 bases). V shed 0 bases and J shed 6 bases, with 18 bases lying between them. Germline V lookup: CDR1 SGDLS, CDR2 YYNGEE. CDR3 length equals 16 residues. The CDR3: CASSVGEGRGLAEAFF. The DNA for the CDR3 is TGTGCCAGCAGCGTAGGGGAGGGCAGGGGTTTGGCTGAAGCTTTCTTT.

CDR3 bases: TGCGCCAGCAGCTTGAGGGCTAGCGGGGGGGCCGAGACCCAGTACTTC. It translates to CASSLRASGGAETQYF. The chain combines TRBV5-1 with TRBJ2-5, with 12 positions matching TRBD2. V trimming: 1 base; J trimming: 5 bases; junction bases outside the gene matches: 6. Germline loops: CDR1 SGHRS, CDR2 YFSETQ. CDR3 length equals 16 residues.

This chain joins TRBV5-1 and TRBJ2-7, with TRBD2 matching 8 bases. Unmatched junction bases numbered 9, after V lost 4 bases and J lost 6 bases. Germline assignment: CDR1 SGHRS and CDR2 YFSETQ. This CDR3 comprises 14 residues. CDR3 region: CASSPGLAGSEQYF. The DNA for the CDR3 is TGCGCCAGCAGCCCCGGGCTAGCGGGTAGCGAGCAGTACTTC. Based on the CDR3 plus reference TRBV5-1 and TRBJ2-7, the full variable domain is KAGVTQTPRYLIKTRGQQVTLSCSPISGHRSVSWYQQTPGQGLQFLFEYFSETQRNKGNFPGRFSGRQFSNSRSEMNVSTLELGDSALYLCASSPGLAGSEQYFGPGTRLTVT.

This rearrangement joins TRBV2 to TRBJ1-2; 7 nucleotides align to TRBD1. CDR1 SNHLY and CDR2 FYNNEI come from the germline V gene. V was pared by 5 bases and J by 1 base, with 4 bases of the junction left unmatched. This CDR3 region has 14 residues. The chain's CDR3 is CASSSGQSNYGYTF. The CDR3 nucleotides read TGTGCCAGCAGTTCGGGACAGAGTAACTATGGCTACACCTTC. Variable domain in full (rest from reference TRBV2 and TRBJ1-2): EPEVTQTPSHQVTQMGQEVILRCVPISNHLYFYWYRQILGQKVEFLVSFYNNEISEKSEIFDDQFSVERPDGSNFTLKIRSTKLEDSAMYFCASSSGQSNYGYTFGSGTRLTVV.

V and J are TRBV5-4 and TRBJ2-2; 11 bases match TRBD2. V was clipped by 4 bases and J by 6 bases; unmatched bases: 8. Germline values: CDR1 SGHNT, CDR2 YYREEE (reference sequence). The CDR3 sequence is 16 residues long. CDR3 DNA sequence: TGTGCCAGCAGCGCACATAGCGGGAGGGCCCCCGGGGAGCTGTTTTTT. Its translation is CASSAHSGRAPGELFF.

This chain connects TRBV6-1 to TRBJ2-7; D remains unclear. This CDR3 spans 15 amino acids. V lost 3 bases to trimming and J lost 1 base, with 13 bases between them. Germline V gene lookup returns CDR1 MNHNS and CDR2 SASEGT. This chain's CDR3 is CASSDRPGVSYEQYF. CDR3 DNA sequence: TGTGCCAGCAGTGATAGACCTGGGGTTTCCTACGAGCAGTACTTC.